This TCR beta chain was sequenced in a study of beta chain features in type 1 diabetes (dated by TCRdb to the late 2010s). Broadly, across the study: Patients and healthy donors did not differ in mean age, gender distribution, total cell number or subset yield. A total of roughly 100 million sorted cells were examined across all samples, and a strong correlation was observed between cell number per subset and RNA yield. In the study, recently diagnosed type 1 diabetes patients and matched healthy donors were compared on the TCRB repertoires of their sorted circulating CD4+ T cell subsets. Naive and central memory subsets were obtained from all 30 or so donors, but regulatory and stem cell-like memory subsets were isolated from only 8 patients and about eight healthy donors.

Remarks on this clone: Its antigen remains unidentified. The record has no base qualities; no much larger clone is one base away.

Relative to germline, V is 2 bases shorter and J is 4 bases shorter, with 11 bases between their ends. As encoded in the germline V gene (reference sequence), CDR1 is GTSNPN while CDR2 is SVGIG. From its cysteine to its phenylalanine, the CDR3 spans 13 amino acids. The kept DNA is CDR3 alone, 39 bases in frame from the first base. Each donor gave one peripheral blood draw, around 100 mL on average, collected into heparinised tubes. Naive, central memory, regulatory and stem cell-like memory CD4+ T cells were sorted on a BD FACSAria II using a panel including CD45RO, CCR7, CD25, CD127, CD95 and CD27. A purity above 98% was achieved for all sorted populations. PBMCs were separated immediately by Lymphoprep density gradient centrifugation and were stained directly, without being cultured. So that batch effects would be minimized, each experiment stained and sorted samples in pairs, pairing one healthy donor with one patient.

The entire isolated RNA was reverse transcribed using the High Capacity cDNA Reverse Transcription Kit, and thus expressed TCRB transcripts were sequenced. Deep immunoSEQ sequencing was performed on naive, central memory and regulatory T cell samples, with an average of roughly 3.3 million total reads per sample. After sorted cells were lysed in RLT buffer, RNA was extracted with DNase-treated RNeasy Micro or Mini kits, with the choice depending on cell number. To prevent cross-contamination, each cell subset was processed individually, whereas patient and healthy donor samples were processed jointly. TCRB sequences were amplified from cDNA with the immunoSEQ multiplex PCR, producing 87-bp fragments spanning the CDR3 region. The amplicons were sequenced using the Illumina HiSeq platform. Regarding the original processing steps: PCR bias was computationally corrected using synthetic template baselines, reads within Hamming distance 2 were collapsed, and singletons that could not be merged were discarded. Reads were aligned against IMGT to assign V, D and J genes, CDR3 length and insertions or deletions at six rearrangement sites. Within each subset, clonotype counts were normalized to sorted cell number, after which true diversity and Gini coefficients were computed with the tcR R package. Repertoire sharing was quantified using the overlap coefficient calculated on TCRB nucleotide sequences. As a proxy for the pre-selection repertoire, out-of-frame TCRB sequences from naive cells were analyzed. TCRdb stores this immuneACCESS table with in-frame sequences only. Part of the clones is absent; in the studies checked, under half of the shortfall reflects unresolved V genes, and no reason is known for the rest. The V and J calls and the clone size are those of that table, but D and trimming were determined from the DNA. This sample comprises hundreds of thousands of clones, roughly 13% of them detected only once. 0.035% to 0.04% of the sample comes from the top ten.

Summary of the overall study and its limitations: A moderate but significant shortening of TCRB CDR3 length was observed in type 1 diabetes patients in all four CD4+ subsets. At VDJ recombination sites, type 1 diabetes patients had fewer insertions and more deleted nucleotides, which implies abnormalities in thymic rearrangement. Naive, central memory and regulatory TCRB repertoires appeared to be more alike among patients than among healthy donors. Because the HLA sub-analyses included only small numbers of individuals, any influence of HLA type on TCRB rearrangement was left unresolved. PCR might favor shorter templates, but patient and control samples were amplified and corrected together, so any skew would affect both groups equally. Because cDNA was sequenced instead of genomic DNA, highly expressing activated cells could be over-represented, though the groups showed no difference in activation or CD3 levels.

The sample comprised naive CD4+ T cells from blood. The cell subset or site label here, explained by the study, means: true naive CD4+ T cells. Rearrangement joined TRBV30 to TRBJ1-2, with a weak D call of TRBD1 (6 bases match). The receptor comes from a man between 18 and 35 years old with type 1 diabetes. The CDR3 region: CAWSRRQVYGYTF. The DNA sequence reads TGTGCCTGGAGTAGAAGACAGGTCTATGGCTACACCTTC.